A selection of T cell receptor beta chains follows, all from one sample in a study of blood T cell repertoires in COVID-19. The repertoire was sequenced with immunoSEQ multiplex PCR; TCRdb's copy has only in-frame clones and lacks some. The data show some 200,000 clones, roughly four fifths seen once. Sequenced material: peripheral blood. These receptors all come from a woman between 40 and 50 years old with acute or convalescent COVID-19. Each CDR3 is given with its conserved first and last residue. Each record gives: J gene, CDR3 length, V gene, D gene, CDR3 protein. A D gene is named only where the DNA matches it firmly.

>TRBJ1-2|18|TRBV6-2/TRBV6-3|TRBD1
CASSYSAQRTGEDYGYTF
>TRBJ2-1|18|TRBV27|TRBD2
CASSPRTSGGASYNEQFF
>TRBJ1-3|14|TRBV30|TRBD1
CAWSVGTVGNTIYF
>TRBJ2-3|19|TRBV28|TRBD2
CASSSLLAGGPKSTDTQYF
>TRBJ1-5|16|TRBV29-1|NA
CSAATRDRDSNQPQHF
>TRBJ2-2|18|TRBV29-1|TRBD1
CSVEDPDRVEGSTGELFF
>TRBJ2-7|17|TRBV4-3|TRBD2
CASSQERGTSEVYEQYF
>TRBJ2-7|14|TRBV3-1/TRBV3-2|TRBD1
CASSYRGATYEQYF
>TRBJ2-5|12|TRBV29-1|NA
CSVVTPGETQYF
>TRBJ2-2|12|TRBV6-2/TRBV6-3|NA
CASSYRAGELFF
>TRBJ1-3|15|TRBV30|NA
CAWSVPRGTGNTIYF
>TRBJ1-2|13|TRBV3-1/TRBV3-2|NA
CASSHLDSRASSF